This T cell receptor beta chain was sequenced in a study of identical twins. Template switching supplied a universal primer site; unique molecular identifiers were carried on the cDNA. TCRdb re-derived calls from the 5' RACE reads in MiXCR, one entry per CDR3 protein. Counted here are 1.5 million to 2 million distinct CDR3 sequences, about 30% occurring once; the ten biggest clones make up about 0.27%. From germline, CDR1 is SGHVS and CDR2 FQNEAQ. The CDR3 covers 15 residues. Trimming left V 2 bases short and J 7 bases short, with 15 bases between. The material sequenced was cord blood. The chain is built from TRBV7-8 and TRBJ1-5, with D tentatively TRBD1 (6 bases). This sequence originates from a newborn girl in good health. Here the CDR3 DNA reads TGTGCCAGCAGCTTATTCGCCCTAGGGGGACAGCCCCAGCATTTT. Translated, it gives CASSLFALGGQPQHF.